The TCR beta chain under discussion was sequenced for a study of blood T cells in healthy people across ages. The table lists this clonotype with a count of one. The germline CDR1 and CDR2 sequences are MNHNS and SASEGT. CDR3 length: 15 residues. J was trimmed by 2 bases and V by 3 bases; bases with no gene match: 5. Using a J-beta primer mix together with a sample-barcoded 5' primer, a second PCR was run for roughly 6 to 11 cycles. TCRdb reprocessed the 5' RACE reads via MiXCR and lists one record per CDR3 protein. Here the sample spans 550,000 to 600,000 distinct CDR3 sequences, roughly 48% being singletons.

Sequenced input: blood. The receptor was isolated from a man at least 80 years old in good health. The chain carries TRBV6-1 and TRBJ2-3; 7 bases align to TRBD2. The CDR3 here is CASSDSGEITDTQYF. The CDR3 DNA is TGTGCCAGCAGTGACAGCGGGGAAATCACAGATACGCAGTATTTT.